This T cell receptor beta chain is from a study of T-cell reconstitution after alpha-beta-depleted transplantation in children. Study conclusions and caveats: Recipient T cells and thymic progenitors that survived were the source of the high TCRbeta diversity seen at day 60 in some patients. Expanded clones from the graft, numbering several hundred, reportedly supplied alpha-beta T cells about two months after transplant. It was newly produced T cells that mostly accounted for T-cell counts and diversity one year after transplant.

Germline V CDR1 and CDR2: SGHTA, FQGTGA. The CDR3 extends over 17 amino acids. The trim removed 6 bases at V and 4 bases at J, leaving 12 bases unmatched. As regards this clonotype: What it binds is not known.

Construction of the TCRbeta library involved unique molecular identifiers. Each CDR3 protein is one row after TCRdb ran MiXCR on the PCR reads. The data hold roughly 790,000 distinct CDR3 sequences, with roughly 16% observed a single time. V usage is TRBV7-3 and J usage is TRBJ2-5; 12 bases match TRBD2. The clonotype originates from a male patient between 10 and 17 years old who had a stem cell transplant for acute lymphoblastic leukemia, so the T cells may come from the graft donor. The source material was PBMCs, mostly from graft donor cells, sampled 360 days after TCRalphabeta/CD19-depleted stem cell transplant. The CDR3 here is CASRTPSRLAGVETQYF. The DNA of the CDR3 is TGTGCCAGCAGGACCCCTTCGCGACTAGCGGGAGTAGAGACCCAGTACTTC.